The rows below give T cell receptor beta chains drawn from one sample of a study of T cell responses to AZD1222 COVID-19 vaccine. Method: immunoSEQ multiplex PCR; TCRdb's copy keeps in-frame clones and lacks some. This table has over 100,000 clones, approximately 90% appearing once. The sequences come from peripheral blood, collected on day 0 of AZD1222 vaccination. These receptors were collected from an adult in good health. CDR3s leave out the opening cysteine and the closing phenylalanine or tryptophan. Size is stated for part of the rows, as once, few or many counts, or as a class when the clone is expanded.

>.|TRBV10-3|TRBJ1-4
AISDKLEKLF
>.|TRBV6-2/TRBV6-3|TRBJ2-7
ASSYTGTYEQY
>.|TRBV6-5|TRBJ1-5
ASSSDGRSQPQH
>once|TRBV5-1|TRBJ2-5
ASSLDHGETQY
>.|TRBV5-1|TRBJ1-3
ASSLSPPSLSGNTIY
>.|TRBV11-2|TRBJ2-7
ASSHRDTIMY
>once|TRBV27|TRBJ1-2
ASSFQSRTGGYGYT
>.|TRBV2|TRBJ2-1
ASQDRSYNEQF
>.|TRBV7-9|TRBJ1-5
ASSSGAVQNRNQPQH
>.|TRBV3-1/TRBV3-2|TRBJ1-1
ASSLTQGGTEAF
>.|TRBV10-3|TRBJ1-6
AIQSTGAFSRSSYNSPLH
>once|TRBV5-8|TRBJ2-3
ASSLGLITDTQY
>.|TRBV5-4|TRBJ2-7
ASSLGGSSGEQY
>.|TRBV19|TRBJ1-1
ASTWGRGASNTEAF
>.|TRBV4-1|TRBJ2-5
ASSTRIKETQY
>once|TRBV6-5|TRBJ1-2
ASSYSEANYGYT
>.|TRBV6-5|TRBJ2-1
ASSREGGYNEQF
>once|TRBV7-6|TRBJ2-2
ASSLVSGELF
>.|TRBV28|TRBJ1-2
ASSAGFLGFGYT
>once|TRBV7-9|TRBJ1-2
ASSLEGFGYT